Listed below are T cell receptor beta chains from one sample, sequenced in a study of blood T cell repertoires in COVID-19. The method was immunoSEQ multiplex PCR; TCRdb's version includes in-frame clones alone and lacks a portion of them. The sample carries 120,000 to 150,000 clones, about 90% recorded once. The source material was peripheral blood. These receptor sequences come from a man in his fifties or sixties who had recovered from COVID-19. Each CDR3 is given with its conserved first and last residue. Each record gives: J gene, clone size, D gene, V gene, CDR3 protein, CDR3 DNA. A D gene is named only where the DNA matches it firmly. Clone size is not always given. Where it is, it says once, few, many or a class for expanded clones.

>TRBJ2-7|once|TRBD1|TRBV18
CASSGGQGTYEQYF
TGTGCCAGCTCAGGGGGACAGGGCACCTACGAGCAGTACTTC
>TRBJ2-3|NA|TRBD1|TRBV18
CASSPQVRRTGSTDTQYF
TGTGCCAGCTCACCCCAAGTAAGGCGGACAGGGAGCACAGATACGCAGTATTTT
>TRBJ1-1|NA|NA|TRBV2
CASSKQKLNTEAFF
TGTGCCAGCAGTAAACAGAAACTGAACACTGAAGCTTTCTTT
>TRBJ2-2|NA|NA|TRBV4-1
CASSIQGRAGELFF
TGCGCCAGCAGCATACAGGGTAGAGCCGGGGAGCTGTTTTTT
>TRBJ1-5|NA|NA|TRBV4-1
CASSQDPGIGNQPQHF
TGCGCCAGCAGCCAAGATCCGGGGATAGGCAATCAGCCCCAGCATTTT
>TRBJ2-1|once|NA|TRBV9
CASSPISSYNEQFF
TGTGCCAGCAGCCCCATCAGCTCCTACAATGAGCAGTTCTTC
>TRBJ1-3|few|NA|TRBV12-5
CASGFLSGNTIYF
TGTGCTAGTGGTTTCTTGTCTGGAAACACCATATATTTT
>TRBJ1-2|NA|NA|TRBV4-3
CASSLTVDYDYGYTF
TGCGCCAGCAGCCTGACAGTGGATTATGACTATGGCTACACCTTC
>TRBJ1-2|NA|NA|TRBV4-1
CASSQDEDWAGGYTF
TGCGCCAGCAGCCAAGATGAAGATTGGGCGGGAGGCTACACCTTC
>TRBJ1-1|NA|NA|TRBV29-1
CSVQGTEAFF
TGCAGCGTCCAGGGGACTGAAGCTTTCTTT
>TRBJ1-1|NA|NA|TRBV18
CASSPPGRSNTEAFF
TGTGCCAGCTCACCACCGGGGAGATCGAACACTGAAGCTTTCTTT
>TRBJ1-4|NA|NA|TRBV7-2
CASSSREGLSEKLFF
TGTGCCAGCAGCTCTAGGGAGGGGTTAAGTGAAAAACTGTTTTTT
>TRBJ1-3|NA|NA|TRBV7-8
CASSLPLYAGSGNTIYF
TGTGCCAGCAGCTTACCGCTCTACGCAGGCTCTGGAAACACCATATATTTT
>TRBJ2-7|NA|TRBD1|TRBV13
CASSLGETGGNEQYF
TGTGCCAGCAGCTTAGGAGAGACAGGGGGGAACGAGCAGTACTTC
>TRBJ1-1|NA|NA|TRBV2
CASSEQGRGTGEAFF
TGTGCCAGCAGTGAACAGGGAAGGGGGACCGGTGAAGCTTTCTTT
>TRBJ2-2|NA|NA|TRBV7-2
CASSSPAGELFF
TGTGCCAGCAGCTCACCCGCGGGGGAGCTGTTTTTT
>TRBJ1-1|NA|NA|TRBV27
CATRDRKNTEAFF
TGTGCCACCCGTGACAGGAAGAACACTGAAGCTTTCTTT
>TRBJ2-1|NA|TRBD1|TRBV2
CASSADRFYNEQFF
TGTGCCAGCAGTGCGGACAGGTTTTACAATGAGCAGTTCTTC
>TRBJ2-5|NA|TRBD2|TRBV10-3
CAISVRGGQETQYF
TGTGCCATCAGTGTCCGGGGGGGACAAGAGACCCAGTACTTC
>TRBJ1-1|NA|NA|TRBV4-3
CASSQDVRGFTEAFF
TGCGCCAGCAGCCAAGATGTCCGGGGGTTCACTGAAGCTTTCTTT
>TRBJ2-1|NA|TRBD1|TRBV29-1
CSVVVQGTEQFF
TGCAGCGTTGTGGTACAGGGGACTGAGCAGTTCTTC
>TRBJ1-1|NA|NA|TRBV15
CATSNEMNTEAFF
TGTGCCACCAGCAACGAGATGAACACTGAAGCTTTCTTT
>TRBJ2-2|NA|TRBD2|TRBV3-1/TRBV3-2
CASSRTSRGSGNTGELFF
TGTGCCAGCAGCCGGACTAGCAGGGGTTCAGGAAACACCGGGGAGCTGTTTTTT
>TRBJ1-2|NA|NA|TRBV5-1
CASSLDARGYGYTF
TGCGCCAGCAGCTTGGATGCAAGAGGCTATGGCTACACCTTC
>TRBJ2-3|NA|NA|TRBV7-9
CASSLSAGTSTDTQYF
TGTGCCAGCAGCTTATCTGCGGGGACTAGCACAGATACGCAGTATTTT
>TRBJ2-5|once|TRBD2|TRBV3-1/TRBV3-2
CASSQEPAGGQETQYF
TGTGCCAGCAGCCAAGAGCCAGCGGGGGGCCAAGAGACCCAGTACTTC
>TRBJ2-1|NA|NA|TRBV6-2/TRBV6-3
CASSRISGGRYNEQFF
TGTGCCAGCAGTAGGATTTCGGGGGGCCGATACAATGAGCAGTTCTTC
>TRBJ1-1|NA|NA|TRBV9
CASSVGPGMNTEAFF
TGTGCCAGCAGCGTAGGCCCAGGGATGAACACTGAAGCTTTCTTT
>TRBJ1-2|NA|NA|TRBV15
CATSRDGTGYGYTF
TGTGCCACCAGCAGAGATGGTACAGGGTATGGCTACACCTTC
>TRBJ2-3|NA|TRBD1|TRBV18
CASSLGTGASTDTQYF
TGTGCCAGCTCACTGGGGACAGGAGCTAGCACAGATACGCAGTATTTT
>TRBJ2-7|NA|NA|TRBV13
CASSLGLRVYEQYF
TGTGCCAGCAGCTTAGGCCTCAGGGTATACGAGCAGTACTTC
>TRBJ1-2|NA|TRBD1|TRBV29-1
CSVGGGQGSYGYTF
TGCAGCGTTGGGGGGGGACAGGGAAGCTATGGCTACACCTTC
>TRBJ2-5|NA|TRBD2|TRBV28
CASNLFPRAGDQETQYF
TGTGCCAGCAACTTATTCCCACGAGCGGGGGACCAAGAGACCCAGTACTTC
>TRBJ2-3|NA|TRBD1|TRBV9
CASSVEGGPTDTQYF
TGTGCCAGCAGCGTAGAAGGGGGCCCGACAGATACGCAGTATTTT
>TRBJ2-2|NA|NA|TRBV10-3
CAAEADPSQTGELFF
TGTGCCGCCGAGGCTGACCCCTCCCAAACCGGGGAGCTGTTTTTT
>TRBJ2-1|NA|TRBD2|TRBV30
CAWSVRASGGYEQFF
TGTGCCTGGAGTGTACGGGCTAGCGGGGGCTATGAGCAGTTCTTC
>TRBJ2-6|NA|NA|TRBV19
CASSPQAGANVLTF
TGTGCCAGTAGTCCACAGGCTGGGGCCAACGTCCTGACTTTC
>TRBJ2-5|NA|NA|TRBV5-1
CASSRQETQYF
TGCGCCAGCAGTAGACAAGAGACCCAGTACTTC
>TRBJ1-5|NA|TRBD1|TRBV7-2
CASSVTGGGNQPQHF
TGTGCCAGCAGCGTCACAGGGGGCGGCAATCAGCCCCAGCATTTT
>TRBJ1-2|few|NA|TRBV5-8
CASSYLQGPSGYTF
TGTGCCAGCAGCTACCTTCAGGGGCCGAGTGGCTACACCTTC
>TRBJ2-4|NA|NA|TRBV19
CASSIQGIKNIQYF
TGTGCCAGTAGTATACAGGGGATCAAAAACATTCAGTACTTC
>TRBJ2-1|NA|NA|TRBV12-5
CASGLVQGLLNEQFF
TGTGCTAGTGGTTTGGTACAAGGACTTCTCAATGAGCAGTTCTTC
>TRBJ2-5|NA|NA|TRBV29-1
CSVDPVETQYF
TGCAGCGTTGATCCTGTGGAGACCCAGTACTTC
>TRBJ1-1|few|TRBD1|TRBV7-2
CASSRDSNTEAFF
TGTGCCAGCAGTCGGGACAGTAACACTGAAGCTTTCTTT
>TRBJ2-7|NA|NA|TRBV6-5
CASSYGAGYEQYF
TGTGCCAGCAGTTACGGGGCAGGCTACGAGCAGTACTTC
>TRBJ1-1|NA|TRBD1|TRBV7-9
CASSNRGNTEAFF
TGTGCCAGCAGCAACAGGGGGAACACTGAAGCTTTCTTT
>TRBJ1-3|few|NA|TRBV5-4
CASSLAGHIPGNTIYF
TGTGCCAGCAGCTTGGCCGGTCATATTCCTGGAAACACCATATATTTT
>TRBJ2-5|NA|TRBD2|TRBV7-3
CASSSGLAGMAQYF
TGTGCCAGCAGCTCAGGACTAGCGGGGATGGCCCAGTACTTC
>TRBJ2-7|few|NA|TRBV2
CASTLGAGVEQYF
TGTGCCAGCACCCTGGGGGCAGGGGTTGAGCAGTACTTC
>TRBJ2-3|NA|TRBD1|TRBV5-1
CASSPRQGRPTDTQYF
TGCGCCAGCAGCCCTAGACAGGGGAGACCCACAGATACGCAGTATTTT
>TRBJ2-2|NA|TRBD1|TRBV6-5
CASNYGTGALGELFF
TGTGCCAGCAATTACGGGACAGGGGCGCTGGGGGAGCTGTTTTTT
>TRBJ2-7|NA|NA|TRBV13
CASSLGGVTYEQYF
TGTGCCAGCAGCCTCGGCGGGGTGACCTACGAGCAGTACTTC
>TRBJ2-6|NA|TRBD1|TRBV7-6
CASSLVDRDRGPSGANVLTF
TGTGCCAGCAGCTTAGTGGACCGGGACAGGGGGCCATCTGGGGCCAACGTCCTGACTTTC
>TRBJ2-5|NA|NA|TRBV3-1/TRBV3-2
CATSTGGGYQETQYF
TGTGCCACCTCCACTGGGGGCGGTTACCAAGAGACCCAGTACTTC
>TRBJ2-7|few|TRBD1|TRBV6-2/TRBV6-3
CASSYAAGTGFSYEQYF
TGTGCCAGCAGTTACGCGGCCGGGACAGGTTTTTCCTACGAGCAGTACTTC